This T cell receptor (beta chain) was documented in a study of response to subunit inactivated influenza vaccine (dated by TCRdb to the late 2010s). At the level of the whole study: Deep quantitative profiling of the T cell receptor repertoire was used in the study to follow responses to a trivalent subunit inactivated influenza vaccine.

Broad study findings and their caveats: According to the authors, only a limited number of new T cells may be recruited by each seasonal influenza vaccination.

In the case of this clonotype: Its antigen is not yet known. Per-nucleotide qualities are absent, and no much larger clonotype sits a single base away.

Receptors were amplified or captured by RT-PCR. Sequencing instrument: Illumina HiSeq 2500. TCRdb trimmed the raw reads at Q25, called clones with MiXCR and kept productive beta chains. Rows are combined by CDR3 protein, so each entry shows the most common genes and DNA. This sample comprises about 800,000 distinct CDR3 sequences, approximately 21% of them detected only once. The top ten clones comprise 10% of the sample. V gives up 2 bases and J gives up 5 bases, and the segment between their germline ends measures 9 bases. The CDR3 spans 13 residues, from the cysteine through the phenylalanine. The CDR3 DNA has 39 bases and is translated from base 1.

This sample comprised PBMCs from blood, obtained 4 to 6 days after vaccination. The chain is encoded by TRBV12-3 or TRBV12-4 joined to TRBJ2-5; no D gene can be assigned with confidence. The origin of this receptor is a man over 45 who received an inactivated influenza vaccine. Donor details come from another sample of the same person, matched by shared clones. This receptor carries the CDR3 CASSLREEETQYF. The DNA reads TGTGCCAGCAGTTTAAGGGAAGAGGAGACCCAGTACTTC.